The present TCR beta chain was sequenced within a study of Graves' ophthalmopathy and Graves' hyperthyroidism. The germline gives CDR1 MNHEY, CDR2 SVGEGT. V lost 4 bases, J lost 6 bases, and 7 bases lay in between. The CDR3 totals 13 residues. Beta-chain TCR CDR3 regions were amplified from RNA transcripts. First-round RT-PCR relied on HTBI primers, and a second-round multiplex PCR came next. TCRdb itself ran the multiplex PCR reads through MiXCR, one entry per CDR3 protein. The sample contains some 390,000 distinct CDR3 sequences, around 20% of which appear only once. This clonotype occurred many times. The study enrolled ophthalmopathy donors with moderate-to-severe activity, CAS ≥3, NOSPECS ≥4 and duration under 3 months.

This chain joins TRBV6-2 or TRBV6-3 and TRBJ1-6; D unresolved. The sequencing input was peripheral blood. This TCR derives from a woman younger than 30 with Graves' ophthalmopathy. The CDR3 region is CASSWGPNSPLHF. CDR3 in DNA: TGTGCCAGCAGTTGGGGTCCTAATTCACCCCTCCACTTT.